A selection of T cell receptor beta chains follows, all from one sample in a study of immune evolution from preneoplasia to lung adenocarcinoma. Assay: immunoSEQ multiplex PCR; the TCRdb copy retains only in-frame clones and omits some. This sample has about 26,000 clones, with roughly 70% found just once. Sequenced sample: FFPE invasive lung adenocarcinoma tissue. The receptors originated from a person between 55 and 70 years old with invasive lung adenocarcinoma. Some clones in this sample may be carry-over from other donors' samples. Both conserved end residues are part of each CDR3. D genes are given only for firm matches. Clone size is shown for a subset of rows, as once, few, many or a class of expanded clone.

TRBJ2-1,.,.,TRBV2,CASTLAGRQFF,TGTGCCAGCACCCTCGCAGGACGGCAGTTCTTC
TRBJ2-6,.,.,TRBV18,CASSPGVGANVLTF,TGTGCCAGCTCACCGGGCGTTGGGGCCAACGTCCTGACTTTC
TRBJ2-2,once,.,TRBV5-4,CASSLGQGHTGELFF,TGTGCCAGCAGCTTGGGCCAGGGCCACACCGGGGAGCTGTTTTTT
TRBJ1-1,few,TRBD1,TRBV11-3,CASRPGGMNTEAFF,TGTGCCAGCAGGCCAGGGGGGATGAACACTGAAGCTTTCTTT
TRBJ2-7,.,TRBD2,TRBV5-1,CASSPDPGGVYEQYF,TGCGCCAGCAGCCCGGATCCGGGAGGTGTCTACGAGCAGTACTTC
TRBJ2-3,.,.,TRBV7-2,CASSITSTSTDTQYF,TGTGCCAGCAGCATCACTAGCACGAGCACAGATACGCAGTATTTT
TRBJ2-1,.,.,TRBV6-5,CASRLSSYNEQFF,TGTGCCAGCCGGCTAAGCTCCTACAATGAGCAGTTCTTC
TRBJ2-3,.,.,TRBV6-5,CASKKRGRRGDTQYF,TGTGCCAGCAAAAAAAGGGGACGGAGGGGGGATACGCAGTATTTT
TRBJ2-5,once,TRBD2,TRBV5-5,CASSGRTAGATQYF,TGTGCCAGCAGCGGGAGGACGGCGGGAGCCACCCAGTACTTC
TRBJ2-1,.,.,TRBV12-1,CASSYEPYNEQFF,TGTGCCAGCAGCTATGAACCCTACAATGAGCAGTTCTTC
TRBJ1-4,few,.,TRBV5-1,CATRGYVDEKLFF,TGCGCCACCCGGGGTTATGTGGATGAAAAACTGTTTTTT
TRBJ2-1,once,.,TRBV27,CASSPLGAGSYNEQFF,TGTGCCAGCAGTCCTCTGGGGGCCGGCTCCTACAATGAGCAGTTCTTC
TRBJ1-2,once,TRBD1,TRBV7-9,CASSLESRGRTF,TGTGCCAGCAGCTTAGAGTCCAGGGGGCGTACCTTC
TRBJ2-1,.,TRBD1,TRBV5-4,CASSLGGQGRNEQFF,TGTGCCAGCAGCTTGGGGGGACAGGGTCGGAATGAGCAGTTCTTC
TRBJ2-1,.,TRBD1,TRBV29-1,CSVEGGQGARDEQFF,TGCAGCGTTGAAGGGGGACAGGGGGCGCGGGATGAGCAGTTCTTC
TRBJ2-5,few,TRBD1,TRBV2,CASSEPRGTGRQETQYF,TGTGCCAGCAGTGAACCCCGAGGGACAGGGCGCCAAGAGACCCAGTACTTC
TRBJ2-5,.,TRBD2,TRBV5-8,CASSPGGLAGGETQYF,TGTGCCAGCAGCCCGGGAGGACTAGCGGGAGGAGAGACCCAGTACTTC
TRBJ1-4,.,.,TRBV6-6,CASKRGAGEKLFF,TGTGCCAGCAAACGAGGGGCGGGTGAAAAACTGTTTTTT
TRBJ1-3,.,.,TRBV7-9,CATGVTTHFGNTIYF,TGTGCCACAGGGGTGACAACGCATTTTGGAAACACCATATATTTT
TRBJ1-4,few,TRBD1,TRBV29-1,CSVEIQGGTNEKLFF,TGCAGCGTTGAAATCCAGGGGGGAACTAATGAAAAACTGTTTTTT
TRBJ2-3,.,.,TRBV27,CASSFGMGADTQYF,TGTGCCAGCAGTTTTGGTATGGGGGCAGATACGCAGTATTTT
TRBJ2-1,.,TRBD2,TRBV6-1,CASLAGTSGVNEQFF,TGTGCCAGCTTAGCCGGGACTAGCGGAGTAAATGAGCAGTTCTTC
TRBJ1-2,.,.,TRBV14,CASSQDWARDPDGYTF,TGTGCCAGCAGCCAAGATTGGGCCAGGGACCCCGATGGCTACACCTTC
TRBJ2-7,.,.,TRBV6-5,CASQTEYRSSYEQYF,TGTGCCAGCCAGACCGAGTACCGGAGCTCCTACGAGCAGTACTTC